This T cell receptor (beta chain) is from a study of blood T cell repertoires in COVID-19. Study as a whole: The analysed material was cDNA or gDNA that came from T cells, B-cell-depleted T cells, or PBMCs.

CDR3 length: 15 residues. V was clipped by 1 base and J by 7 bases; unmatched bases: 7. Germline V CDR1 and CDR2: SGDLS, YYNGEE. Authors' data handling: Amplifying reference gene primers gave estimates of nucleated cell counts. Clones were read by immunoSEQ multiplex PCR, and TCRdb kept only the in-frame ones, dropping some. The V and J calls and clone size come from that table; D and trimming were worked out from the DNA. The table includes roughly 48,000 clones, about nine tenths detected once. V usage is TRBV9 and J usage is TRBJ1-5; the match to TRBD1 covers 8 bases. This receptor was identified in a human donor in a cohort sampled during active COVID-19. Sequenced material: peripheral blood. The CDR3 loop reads CASSVSGTGSQPQHF. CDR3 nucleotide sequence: TGTGCCAGCAGCGTATCCGGGACAGGATCCCAGCCCCAGCATTTT. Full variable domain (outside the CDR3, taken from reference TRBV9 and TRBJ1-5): DSGVTQTPKHLITATGQRVTLRCSPRSGDLSVYWYQQSLDQGLQFLIQYYNGEERAKGNILERFSAQQFPDLHSELNLSSLELGDSALYFCASSVSGTGSQPQHFGDGTRLSIL.